Shown below are 17 T cell receptor beta chains from a single sample sequenced in a study of cytomegalovirus exposure and HLA in healthy donors (dated by TCRdb to 2016 to 2017). Preparation of the library involved the immunoSEQ multiplex PCR assay. The multiplex PCR relied on a mix of 60 forward primers for TCR Vbeta segments and 13 reverse primers for TCR Jbeta segments. Not all clones reach the TCRdb copy of this immuneACCESS table, which keeps in-frame sequences only. Checked studies attribute under half of the gap to unresolved V genes and leave the rest unexplained. Present in this sample are about 130,000 clones, roughly 80% of which were seen just once. The leading ten clones occupy roughly 4.1% of the sample. Specimen: PBMCs. These receptor sequences come from a man younger than 30 in good health and CMV-seropositive.

This clone appeared a few times. The chain couples TRBV19 to TRBJ2-2; TRBD1 agrees at 8 bases. Germline V CDR1 and CDR2: LNHDA, SQIVND (reference sequence). After removal of 9 bases from V and 3 bases from J, the junction contained 6 bases not matched to a gene. The CDR3 length is 14 residues. The CDR3 sequence is CASRRDRYTGELFF. CDR3 nucleotides: TGTGCCAGCCGAAGGGACAGGTACACCGGGGAGCTGTTTTTT. Looking up the rest from reference TRBV19 and TRBJ2-2 gives the full variable domain: DGGITQSPKYLFRKEGQNVTLSCEQNLNHDAMYWYRQDPGQGLRLIYYSQIVNDFQKGDIAEGYSVSREKKESFPLTVTSAQKNPTAFYLCASRRDRYTGELFFGEGSRLTVL.

The gene calls are TRBV7-9 and TRBJ2-7, with D hard to call. CDR1 and CDR2 (germline): SEHNR, FQNEAQ (reference sequence). The CDR3 has 13 residues. V gave up 1 base and J gave up 6 bases, with 10 bases separating them. The chain's CDR3 is CASSLDLSPEQYF. CDR3 bases: TGTGCCAGCAGCTTAGACCTGAGCCCCGAGCAGTACTTC.

This chain connects TRBV15 to TRBJ2-7, with no clear D. The CDR3 has 13 amino acids. Trimming took 0 bases from V and 3 from J, leaving 6 bases between them. Germline V gene sequence: CDR1 LNHNV, CDR2 YYDKDF (reference sequence). This CDR3 is CATSRDSSYEQYF. The CDR3 DNA is TGTGCCACCAGCAGAGATTCGAGCTACGAGCAGTACTTC.

The chain is built from TRBV7-9 and TRBJ1-2; 7 positions agree with TRBD1. V was pared by 8 bases and J by 7 bases, with 7 bases of the junction left unmatched. CDR3 length equals 12 residues. Germline lookup yields CDR1 SEHNR and CDR2 FQNEAQ (reference sequence). The CDR3 bases are TGTGCCAGCTTTCGACAGGGTTCTGGCTACACCTTC. It is translated as CASFRQGSGYTF.

This sequence joins TRBV7-9 and TRBJ2-7; 8 nucleotides agree with TRBD1. The CDR3 has 15 amino acids. V was pared by 5 bases and J by 2 bases, with 8 bases of the junction left unmatched. Germline V CDR1 and CDR2: SEHNR, FQNEAQ (reference sequence). In nucleotides, the CDR3 is TGTGCCAGCAGCCCGGACCGGGACAGGCCCTACGAGCAGTACTTC. It is translated as CASSPDRDRPYEQYF. The complete variable domain, with remaining parts taken from reference TRBV7-9 and TRBJ2-7, reads DTGVSQNPRHKITKRGQNVTFRCDPISEHNRLYWYRQTLGQGPEFLTYFQNEAQLEKSRLLSDRFSAERPKGSFSTLEIQRTEQGDSAMYLCASSPDRDRPYEQYFGPGTRLTVT.

The rearrangement uses TRBV7-9 and TRBJ1-1; no clear D. The CDR3 is 12 amino acids. Germline V gives CDR1 SEHNR, CDR2 FQNEAQ (reference sequence). Trimming left V 1 base short and J 7 bases short, with 7 bases between. CDR3 in DNA: TGTGCCAGCAGCTTAGTGAGGGATGAAGCTTTCTTT. Its protein is CASSLVRDEAFF.

The chain links TRBV7-2 to TRBJ2-1, with D possibly matching TRBD2 (5 bases). Trimming removed 1 base from V and 0 bases from J, with 13 bases in between. Looked up from germline, CDR1 is SGHTA and CDR2 is FQGNSA. This CDR3 region has 17 residues. DNA for the CDR3: TGTGCCAGCAGCTTAGTGCATAGACTAACCTCCTACAATGAGCAGTTCTTC. It is translated as CASSLVHRLTSYNEQFF.

The chain couples TRBV7-6 to TRBJ2-3, with 7 bases that match TRBD1. The CDR3 has 15 amino acids. Per the germline V gene, CDR1 is SGHVS and CDR2 is FNYEAQ. V was pared by 2 bases and J by 1 base, with 3 bases of the junction left unmatched. CDR3 loop: CASSLSGTGTDTQYF. DNA for the CDR3: TGTGCCAGCAGCTTAAGTGGGACAGGCACAGATACGCAGTATTTT.

The chain has TRBV25-1 and TRBJ2-1, with 10 bases matching TRBD2. V lost 6 bases to trimming and J lost 7 bases; unmatched junction nucleotides: 12. Germline CDR1 MGHDK, CDR2 SYGVNS. The CDR3 is made up of 16 amino acids. The CDR3 reads CASRKELAGLQNEQFF. CDR3 nucleotides: TGTGCCAGCAGGAAGGAACTAGCGGGGCTGCAAAATGAGCAGTTCTTC.

This chain joins TRBV15 and TRBJ2-3; D call uncertain. V was cut by 0 bases and J by 4 bases, with 5 bases left in between. CDR1 is LNHNV and CDR2 is YYDKDF in the germline V gene (reference sequence). CDR3 size: 13 residues. The CDR3 is CATSRDLADTQYF. DNA for the CDR3: TGTGCCACCAGCAGAGATCTAGCAGATACGCAGTATTTT.

The chain joins TRBV5-1 to TRBJ1-2; 10 nucleotides align to TRBD1. The germline CDR1 and CDR2 sequences are SGHRS and YFSETQ. This CDR3 has 15 residues. Losses at the gene ends were 4 bases for V and 2 bases for J; bases not matched to a gene: 5. The CDR3 region is CASSQGTGENYGYTF. CDR3 in DNA: TGCGCCAGCAGCCAGGGGACAGGGGAAAACTATGGCTACACCTTC.

This clone was observed a single time. V gene TRBV27 combines with J gene TRBJ1-5; TRBD1 is a possible D gene (6 bases). Germline CDR1 and CDR2: MNHEY and SMNVEV (reference sequence). This CDR3 spans 16 amino acids. Trimming removed 0 bases from V and 3 bases from J, with 12 bases in between. CDR3 loop: CASSLSSQGYNQPQHF. The CDR3 region has the DNA TGTGCCAGCAGTTTATCCTCACAGGGTTACAATCAGCCCCAGCATTTT.

The V call is TRBV5-1, the J call TRBJ2-2, with D possibly TRBD1 on 5 matching bases. The V gene lost 2 bases and the J gene lost 6 bases, with 11 bases spanning the gap. The CDR3 sequence is 14 residues long. Looked up from germline, CDR1 is SGHRS and CDR2 is YFSETQ. The CDR3 nucleotides read TGCGCCAGCAGCTTTGGGCAGGGCGCCGGGGAGCTGTTTTTT. Its protein is CASSFGQGAGELFF. Using reference TRBV5-1 and TRBJ2-2 for the parts outside the CDR3, the full variable domain is KAGVTQTPRYLIKTRGQQVTLSCSPISGHRSVSWYQQTPGQGLQFLFEYFSETQRNKGNFPGRFSGRQFSNSRSEMNVSTLELGDSALYLCASSFGQGAGELFFGEGSRLTVL.

V is TRBV2 and J is TRBJ1-5; D is perhaps TRBD1 (5 bases). The CDR3 spans 14 residues. Germline V gives CDR1 SNHLY, CDR2 FYNNEI. With 7 bases removed from V and 0 bases from J, the gap between germline ends came to 10 bases. CDR3 bases: TGTGCCAGCACAGGGCGTTATAGCAATCAGCCCCAGCATTTT. It translates to CASTGRYSNQPQHF.

The V and J genes are TRBV5-1 and TRBJ2-4; 12 bases agree with TRBD2. Germline CDR1 reads SGHRS; CDR2 reads YFSETQ. The CDR3 sequence is 17 residues long. Germline trimming cut 0 bases from V and 4 bases from J; bases unmatched to any gene: 5. The DNA for the CDR3 is TGCGCCAGCAGCTTGGATCTAGCGGGAGGGCAGAAAAACATTCAGTACTTC. Protein product: CASSLDLAGGQKNIQYF.

This clone occurred a few times. The gene calls are TRBV6-6 and TRBJ1-2, with a tentative D call TRBD1 (5 bases). CDR1 and CDR2 from the germline V gene are MNHNY and SVGAGI (reference sequence). The CDR3 covers 15 residues. Trimming removed 7 bases from V and 7 bases from J, with 22 bases in between. CDR3 DNA sequence: TGTGCCAGCATAGCGGCCTGGGGGGTCTTCGGTGGCTACACCTTC. It specifies CASIAAWGVFGGYTF.

The chain couples TRBV7-2 to TRBJ2-2; D is possibly TRBD2 (5 bases). This CDR3 region has 14 residues. Per germline, CDR1 SGHTA and CDR2 FQGNSA. The ends were cut back, 2 bases at V and 4 bases at J, with 8 bases in the middle. CDR3 nucleotides: TGTGCCAGCAGCTTACAGGCGGGCACCGGGGAGCTGTTTTTT. It encodes CASSLQAGTGELFF.